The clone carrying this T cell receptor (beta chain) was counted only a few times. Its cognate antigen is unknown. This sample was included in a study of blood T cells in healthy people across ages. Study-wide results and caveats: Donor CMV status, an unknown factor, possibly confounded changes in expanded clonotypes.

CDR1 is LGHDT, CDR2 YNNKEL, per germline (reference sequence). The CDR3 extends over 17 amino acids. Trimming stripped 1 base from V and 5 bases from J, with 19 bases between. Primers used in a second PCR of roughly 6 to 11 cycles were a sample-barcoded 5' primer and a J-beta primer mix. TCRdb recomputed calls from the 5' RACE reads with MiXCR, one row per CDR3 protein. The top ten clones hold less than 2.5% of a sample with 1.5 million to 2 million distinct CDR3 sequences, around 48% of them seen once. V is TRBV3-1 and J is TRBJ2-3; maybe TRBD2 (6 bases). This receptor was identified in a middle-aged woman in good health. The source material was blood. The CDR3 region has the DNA TGTGCCAGCAGCCAAGTTCGCGAGCGGGCAGCGAGAGATACGCAGTATTTT. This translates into CASSQVRERAARDTQYF.